Shown below are 10 T cell receptor beta chains from a single sample sequenced in a study of T cell repertoires in cytomegalovirus infection. TCRdb called the reads again in MiXCR, with one record for every CDR3 protein. The table has around 140,000 distinct CDR3 sequences, 25% to 35% seen once. These TCRs' antigens remain unknown. Sequenced here: CD8+ T cells from cultured PBMCs, sampled from culture after CMV antigen stimulation. All receptors come from a human donor in good health (CMV status not recorded). Some clones in this sample may be carry-over from other donors' samples.

This chain links TRBV18 with TRBJ1-1; D is possibly TRBD1 (5 bases). Per germline, CDR1 KGHSH and CDR2 LQKENI. V gave up 2 bases and J gave up 4 bases, with 11 bases separating them. This CDR3 has 14 amino acids. The CDR3 DNA reads as TGTGCCAGCTCACCAACTTCTGGGGGCACTGAAGCTTTCTTT. Amino acids: CASSPTSGGTEAFF.

The chain uses TRBV7-8 and TRBJ2-1; 8 bases are a match to TRBD2. The J segment lost 6 bases and the V segment lost 1 base, leaving 5 bases of the junction unmatched. The CDR3 has 15 amino acids. Germline V gives CDR1 SGHVS, CDR2 FQNEAQ. The chain's CDR3 is CASSLERGGGNEQFF. For the CDR3, the DNA is TGTGCCAGCAGCTTAGAACGGGGGGGCGGCAATGAGCAGTTCTTC. The full variable domain, with the rest looked up from reference TRBV7-8 and TRBJ2-1, is GAGVSQSPRYKVAKRGQDVALRCDPISGHVSLFWYQQALGQGPEFLTYFQNEAQLDKSGLPSDRFFAERPEGSVSTLKIQRTQQEDSAVYLCASSLERGGGNEQFFGPGTRLTVL.

The chain combines TRBV4-1 with TRBJ2-5; possible D gene TRBD2, 6 bases. Germline values: CDR1 MGHRA, CDR2 YSYEKL. The CDR3 runs to 15 residues. V lost 3 bases and J 4 bases, leaving 15 bases between the germline ends. The CDR3 region is CASSQGGSWGETQYF. The DNA of the CDR3 is TGCGCCAGCAGCCAGGGAGGATCATGGGGAGAGACCCAGTACTTC.

This clonotype was seen only a few times. The chain carries TRBV12-3 or TRBV12-4 and TRBJ1-3; tentative D call: TRBD1 (5 bases). This CDR3 has 15 amino acids. The V and J ends lost 6 bases and 4 bases respectively, with 16 bases between them. In nucleotides, the CDR3 is TGTGCCAGCAGAGACCGACAGAGCCGAGGAAACACCATATATTTT. This translates into CASRDRQSRGNTIYF.

The chain uses TRBV2 and TRBJ1-1, with D maybe TRBD1 (5 bases). The CDR3 extends over 14 amino acids. Trimming took off 6 bases at V and 1 base at J, with 12 bases between the two ends. From germline, CDR1 is SNHLY and CDR2 FYNNEI. As DNA, the CDR3 is TGTGCCAGCAGGGGAATGACAGCGAACACTGAAGCTTTCTTT. Protein sequence: CASRGMTANTEAFF.

The chain employs TRBV7-6 and TRBJ1-1; 11 bases line up with TRBD1. CDR1 is SGHVS, CDR2 FNYEAQ, per germline. Trimming cost V 10 bases and J 5 bases; bases outside gene matches: 6. CDR3 length: 13 residues. CDR3 bases: TGTGCCATCGGACAGGGGGCGAGAACTGAAGCTTTCTTT. Its protein is CAIGQGARTEAFF.

This clonotype was found a few times. The V call is TRBV5-4, the J call TRBJ2-3, with 9 bases aligning to TRBD2. The germline V gene has CDR1 SGHNT and CDR2 YYREEE (reference sequence). This CDR3 comprises 14 residues. With V trimmed by 2 bases and J by 6 bases, 4 bases remained unmatched. This CDR3 is CASSFGGGADTQYF. The CDR3 DNA reads TGTGCCAGCAGCTTCGGCGGGGGGGCGGATACGCAGTATTTT.

This clonotype was detected only a few times. The genes are TRBV27 and TRBJ2-1; D may be TRBD1 (6 bases). Deletions cut 5 bases from V and 0 bases from J, with 20 bases between. CDR3 length: 18 residues. Germline V gene lookup returns CDR1 MNHEY and CDR2 SMNVEV (reference sequence). As DNA, the CDR3 is TGTGCCAGCAGTCCCGATCAGACAGGCCGAAGCTCCTACAATGAGCAGTTCTTC. Protein product: CASSPDQTGRSSYNEQFF.

The rearrangement joins TRBV7-9 to TRBJ1-1; D unresolved. V was shortened by 7 bases and J by 13 bases, with 7 bases between the two germline ends. Per the germline V gene, CDR1 is SEHNR and CDR2 is FQNEAQ (reference sequence). The CDR3 loop spans 8 amino acids. CDR3 sequence reads: CASNLGFF. The CDR3 bases are TGTGCCAGCAACCTGGGTTTCTTT.

This clonotype has a count of ten or more. The CDR3 reads CASSLGSGGAGETQYF. CDR3 DNA: TGTGCCAGCAGCTTAGGGAGCGGGGGGGCCGGAGAGACCCAGTACTTC. The chain recombines TRBV7-8 with TRBJ2-5, with 10 nucleotides matching TRBD2. The J segment lost 4 bases and the V segment lost 1 base, leaving 6 bases of the junction unmatched. Germline V gives CDR1 SGHVS, CDR2 FQNEAQ. The CDR3 consists of 16 residues.